Sequencing of this T cell receptor beta chain was carried out in a study of blood T cell repertoires in COVID-19. Whole-study context: T cells, B-cell-depleted T cells, or PBMCs provided the cDNA or gDNA that served as material.

V lost 5 bases and J 5 bases, leaving 10 bases between the germline ends. From germline, CDR1 is MNHEY and CDR2 SVGEGT. The CDR3 totals 14 residues. Method: immunoSEQ multiplex PCR; TCRdb's copy keeps in-frame clones and lacks some. The table records some 85,000 clones, about 70% of them present only once. This chain connects TRBV6-2 or TRBV6-3 to TRBJ1-6; D might be TRBD1 (5 bases). The receptor's source is a woman aged 80 or over with active or convalescent COVID-19. Sequenced: peripheral blood. This chain's CDR3 is CASSIARDNSPLHF. The CDR3 region has the DNA TGTGCCAGCAGTATCGCCAGGGATAATTCACCCCTCCACTTT.